Sequencing of this T cell receptor beta chain was carried out in a study of cytomegalovirus exposure and HLA in healthy donors. About the study: Among roughly 180 million T cells, an earlier analysis found about 100 million unique TCR beta sequences.

60 Vbeta and 13 Jbeta primers were used in PCR. Method: immunoSEQ multiplex PCR; TCRdb's copy keeps in-frame clones and lacks some. Here the sample spans 80,000 to 90,000 clones, roughly 73% being singletons. Comment on this clone: The target antigen is unknown.

The study, taken as a whole, reports: TCR beta V- and J-gene trimming was later associated with a missense DCLRE1C variant. At a 0.05 false discovery rate, a later analysis found 16,951 TCR beta sequences to be associated with HLA alleles.

The length of the CDR3 is 16 residues. Germline assignment: CDR1 SGHRS and CDR2 YFSETQ. The V and J ends lost 4 bases and 3 bases, in that order; junction bases with no gene match: 9. Material for sequencing was PBMCs. This clonotype originated in a man between 40 and 49 years old in good health and CMV-seronegative. The rearrangement links TRBV5-1 to TRBJ2-7; 11 nucleotides line up with TRBD1. The CDR3 nucleotides read TGCGCCAGCAGCCCCCAACCGGGACAGGGGGTCTACGAGCAGTACTTC. Its translation is CASSPQPGQGVYEQYF.